These 6 T cell receptor beta chains were all obtained from the same sample, sequenced in a study of read filtering for tumor transcriptome and immune sequencing. Molecular barcoded adaptors covering alpha/delta and beta/gamma chains were used on approximately 440 ng RNA. TCRdb used MiXCR to reprocess the reads, holding one entry per CDR3 protein. Found here are tens of thousands of distinct CDR3 sequences, 13% to 15% of them singletons; the top ten hold less than 9%. Material: a population of CD138-negative cells sorted from bone marrow. The receptors were sampled from a donor over 35 with multiple myeloma.

Regarding this clonotype: This is likely an artifact of a read error, given a far larger clone one base away. The chain joins TRBV7-3 to TRBJ1-1, with 8 bases matching TRBD1. This CDR3 is built from 16 residues. Germline V gives CDR1 SGHTA, CDR2 FQGTGA. The DNA of the CDR3 is TGTGCCAGCATTAATACGAGACAGGGGATGAACGCTGAAGCTTTCTTT. Protein product: CASINTRQGMNAEAFF.

As concerns this clonotype: A much larger clone is a single base away; this may be a read error. V usage is TRBV3-1 and J usage is TRBJ1-5; D unclear. Germline values: CDR1 LGHDT, CDR2 YNNKEL (reference sequence). The length of the CDR3 is 15 residues. As DNA, the CDR3 is TGTGCCAGCGGCCAAAGATCCTATAGCAATCAGCCCCAGCATTTT. Its protein is CASGQRSYSNQPQHF.

In its sample, this clonotype was seen many times. The chain is built from TRBV20-1 and TRBJ1-5; TRBD1 aligns across 10 bases. The CDR3 consists of 13 residues. The junction had 8 bases not matched to a gene; V was cut back by 5 bases and J by 10 bases. Per germline, CDR1 DFQATT and CDR2 SNEGSKA (reference sequence). For the CDR3, the DNA is TGCAGTGCTGGGAGGACAGGGGGTAGCCCCCAGCATTTT. Amino acid sequence: CSAGRTGGSPQHF.

For this clonotype: This sequence may be a read error, since a much larger clone differs from it by one base. The chain uses TRBV29-1 and TRBJ2-7, with D hard to call. V lost 2 bases and J 8 bases, leaving 10 bases between the germline ends. CDR1 is SQVTM, CDR2 ANQGSEA, per germline. CDR3 length: 11 amino acids. The CDR3 spells CSVENLYKQYF. The CDR3 DNA is TGCAGCGTTGAAAACCTTTACAAGCAGTACTTC.

This clonotype has more than one count but fewer than ten. The chain uses TRBV5-1 and TRBJ1-1; 12 bases are shared with TRBD1. This CDR3 has 16 residues. J was trimmed by 11 bases and V by 4 bases; bases with no gene match: 15. Germline loops: CDR1 SGHRS, CDR2 YFSETQ. CDR3 residues: CASSETGTGGIGGAFF. CDR3 nucleotide sequence: TGCGCCAGCAGCGAAACCGGGACAGGGGGCATCGGTGGGGCTTTCTTT. Full variable domain (missing parts from reference TRBV5-1 and TRBJ1-1): KAGVTQTPRYLIKTRGQQVTLSCSPISGHRSVSWYQQTPGQGLQFLFEYFSETQRNKGNFPGRFSGRQFSNSRSEMNVSTLELGDSALYLCASSETGTGGIGGAFFGQGTRLTVV.

This clonotype has ten or more counts. The chain links TRBV11-3 to TRBJ2-7; D is undetermined. The V gene lost 5 bases and the J gene lost 7 bases, with 18 bases spanning the gap. The CDR3 has 14 residues. CDR1 and CDR2 (germline): SGHNT, YENEEA. The CDR3 region is CASSRPPGNGEQYF. For the CDR3, the DNA is TGTGCCAGCAGCAGACCCCCGGGCAATGGGGAGCAGTACTTC.